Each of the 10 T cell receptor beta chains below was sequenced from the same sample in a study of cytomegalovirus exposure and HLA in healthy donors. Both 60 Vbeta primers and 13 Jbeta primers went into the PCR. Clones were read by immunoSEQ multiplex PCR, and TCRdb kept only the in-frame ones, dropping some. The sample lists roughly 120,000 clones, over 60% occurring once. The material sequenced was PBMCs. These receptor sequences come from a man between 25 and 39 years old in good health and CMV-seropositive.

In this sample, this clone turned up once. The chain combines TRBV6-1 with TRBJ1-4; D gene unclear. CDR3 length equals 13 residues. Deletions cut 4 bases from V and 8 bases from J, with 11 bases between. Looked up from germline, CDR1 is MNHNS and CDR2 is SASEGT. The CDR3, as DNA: TGTGCCAGCAGTGGAAACAGCGGCGAAAAACTGTTTTTT. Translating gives CASSGNSGEKLFF.

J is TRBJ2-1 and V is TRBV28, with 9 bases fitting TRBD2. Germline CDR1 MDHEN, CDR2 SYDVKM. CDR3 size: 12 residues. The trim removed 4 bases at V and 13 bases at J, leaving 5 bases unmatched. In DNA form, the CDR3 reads TGTGCCAGCAGTTGGAGCGGGGGGTTACAGTTCTTC. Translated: CASSWSGGLQFF.

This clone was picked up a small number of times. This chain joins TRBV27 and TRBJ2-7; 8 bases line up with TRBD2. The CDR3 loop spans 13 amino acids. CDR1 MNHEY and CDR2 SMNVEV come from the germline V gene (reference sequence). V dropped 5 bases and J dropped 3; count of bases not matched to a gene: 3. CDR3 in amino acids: CASSRGGVYEQYF. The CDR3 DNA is TGTGCCAGCAGTCGGGGGGGCGTCTACGAGCAGTACTTC.

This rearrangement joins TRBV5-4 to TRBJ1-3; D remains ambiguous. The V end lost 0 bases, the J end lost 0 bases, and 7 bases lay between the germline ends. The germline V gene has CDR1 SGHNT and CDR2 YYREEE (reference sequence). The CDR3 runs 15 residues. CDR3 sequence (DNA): TGTGCCAGCAGCTTGGGTCCGTTCTCTGGAAACACCATATATTTT. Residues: CASSLGPFSGNTIYF.

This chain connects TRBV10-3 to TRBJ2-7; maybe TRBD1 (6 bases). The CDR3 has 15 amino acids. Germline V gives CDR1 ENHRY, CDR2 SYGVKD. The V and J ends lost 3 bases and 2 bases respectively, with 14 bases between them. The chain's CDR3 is CAISDPTRGPYEQYF. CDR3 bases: TGTGCCATCAGTGATCCCACCAGGGGCCCCTACGAGCAGTACTTC.

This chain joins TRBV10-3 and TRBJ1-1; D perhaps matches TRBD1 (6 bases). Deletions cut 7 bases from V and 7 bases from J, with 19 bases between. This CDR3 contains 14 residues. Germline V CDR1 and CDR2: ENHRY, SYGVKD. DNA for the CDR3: TGTGCCATCACCGCTGACAGGCCGGGGGGTGAAGCTTTCTTT. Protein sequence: CAITADRPGGEAFF.

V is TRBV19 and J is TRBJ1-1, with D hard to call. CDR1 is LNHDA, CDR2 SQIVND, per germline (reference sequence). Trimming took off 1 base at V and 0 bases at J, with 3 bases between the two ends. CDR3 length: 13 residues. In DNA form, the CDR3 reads TGTGCCAGTAGTATAGCCATGAACACTGAAGCTTTCTTT. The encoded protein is CASSIAMNTEAFF.

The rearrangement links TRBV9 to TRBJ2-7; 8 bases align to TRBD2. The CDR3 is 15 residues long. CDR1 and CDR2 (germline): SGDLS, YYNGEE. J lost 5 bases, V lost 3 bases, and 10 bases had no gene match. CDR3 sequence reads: CASSAGGGPADEQYF. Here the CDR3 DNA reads TGTGCCAGCAGCGCCGGGGGGGGGCCAGCGGACGAGCAGTACTTC.

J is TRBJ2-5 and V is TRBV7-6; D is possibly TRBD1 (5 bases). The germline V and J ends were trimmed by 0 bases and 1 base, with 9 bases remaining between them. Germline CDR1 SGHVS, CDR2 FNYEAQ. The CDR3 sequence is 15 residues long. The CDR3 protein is CASSLAGRAQETQYF. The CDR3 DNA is TGTGCCAGCAGCTTAGCCGGCAGGGCCCAAGAGACCCAGTACTTC. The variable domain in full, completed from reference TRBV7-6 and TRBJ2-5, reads GAGVSQSPRYKVTKRGQDVALRCDPISGHVSLYWYRQALGQGPEFLTYFNYEAQQDKSGLPNDRFSAERPEGSISTLTIQRTEQRDSAMYRCASSLAGRAQETQYFGPGTRLLVL.

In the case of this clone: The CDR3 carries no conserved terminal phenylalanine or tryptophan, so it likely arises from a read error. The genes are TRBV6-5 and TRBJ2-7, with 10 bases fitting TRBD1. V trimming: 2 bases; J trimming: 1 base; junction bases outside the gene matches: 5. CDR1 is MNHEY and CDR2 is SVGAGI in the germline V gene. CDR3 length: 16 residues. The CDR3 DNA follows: TGTGCCAGCAGTTACGGGACAGGGGAGTTATCCTACGAGCAGTACCTC. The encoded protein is CASSYGTGELSYEQYL.